This is a list of T cell receptor beta chains from one sample in a study of T-cell reconstitution after alpha-beta-depleted transplantation in children. A single record per CDR3 protein comes from TCRdb applying MiXCR to the PCR reads. There are about a million distinct CDR3 sequences in the sample; roughly 29% occur only once, and approximately 30% lies in the top ten. The sequencing here drew on PBMCs, mostly from graft donor cells, taken 360 days after TCRalphabeta/CD19-depleted stem cell transplant. All receptors derive from a boy under three years old who had a stem cell transplant for SCID, so the T cells may come from the graft donor. Both conserved end residues are part of each CDR3. D genes are given only for firm matches. Clone size is given for some rows only: seen once, a few or many times, or a class if the clone is expanded.

j_call v_call d_call clone_size cdr3_aa cdr3_nt
TRBJ2-7 TRBV27 NA NA CASSPPDGTPYEQYF TGTGCCAGCAGTCCTCCGGATGGGACACCCTACGAGCAGTACTTC
TRBJ2-7 TRBV5-5 NA NA CASSFIRQGAYEQYF TGTGCCAGCAGCTTCATCCGCCAGGGCGCCTACGAGCAGTACTTC
TRBJ1-2 TRBV5-1 NA few CASSLNQGPNYGYTF TGCGCCAGCAGCTTAAATCAGGGGCCCAACTATGGCTACACCTTC
TRBJ2-3 TRBV18 NA few CASSPLRAGSTDTQYF TGTGCCAGCTCACCCCTCAGAGCGGGTAGCACAGATACGCAGTATTTT
TRBJ2-7 TRBV25-1 NA few CASSPEGSGEQYF TGTGCCAGCAGTCCTGAGGGGTCCGGCGAGCAGTACTTC
TRBJ2-3 TRBV4-2 TRBD2 NA CASSQPKGLETTDTQYF TGTGCCAGCAGCCAGCCCAAGGGACTAGAGACCACAGATACGCAGTATTTT
TRBJ1-1 TRBV14 NA many CASSQGEGRVTEAFF TGTGCCAGCAGCCAAGGGGAGGGGCGCGTCACTGAAGCTTTCTTT
TRBJ2-1 TRBV29-1 NA few CSDVIGGQFF TGCAGCGACGTCATCGGAGGGCAGTTCTTC
TRBJ2-7 TRBV13 NA many CASSLGSVYEQYF TGTGCCAGCAGCTTAGGATCCGTTTACGAGCAGTACTTC
TRBJ2-1 TRBV5-5 NA NA CASSSTRQSSYNEQFF TGTGCCAGCAGCTCTACCAGACAAAGCTCCTACAATGAGCAGTTCTTC
TRBJ2-2 TRBV11-2 NA NA CASSLGTPSGTGELFF TGTGCCAGCAGCCTTGGGACTCCATCCGGCACCGGGGAGCTGTTTTTT
TRBJ2-7 TRBV9 NA NA CASSVGHHSYEQYF TGTGCCAGCAGCGTAGGGCATCACTCCTACGAGCAGTACTTC
TRBJ1-3 TRBV12-3/TRBV12-4 NA few CASSPEGGSGNTIYF TGTGCCAGCAGTCCCGAGGGGGGCTCTGGAAACACCATATATTTT
TRBJ2-7 TRBV4-1 NA many CASSQSIRLSYEQYF TGCGCCAGCAGCCAATCGATCCGGCTCTCCTACGAGCAGTACTTC
TRBJ2-5 TRBV6-5 TRBD1 NA CASSYPLPDRGLEETQYF TGTGCCAGCAGTTACCCCTTACCGGACAGGGGGTTAGAAGAGACCCAGTACTTC
TRBJ2-1 TRBV12-3/TRBV12-4 NA few CAVGRGLTYNEQFF TGTGCCGTTGGGCGGGGCCTTACCTACAATGAGCAGTTCTTC
TRBJ1-4 TRBV5-6 TRBD1 NA CASSRGQVREKLFF TGTGCCAGCAGCCGAGGACAGGTGCGCGAAAAACTGTTTTTT
TRBJ2-7 TRBV5-1 NA few CASSLDLTASYEQYF TGCGCCAGCAGCCTGGACCTGACAGCCTCCTACGAGCAGTACTTC
TRBJ2-1 TRBV20-1 TRBD2 few CSARDLGGSGGAWEQFF TGCAGTGCTAGAGATCTAGGGGGAAGCGGGGGGGCCTGGGAGCAGTTCTTC
TRBJ2-5 TRBV12-3/TRBV12-4 NA few CASSLEHGQLQETQYF TGTGCCAGCAGTTTAGAACACGGACAGCTCCAAGAGACCCAGTACTTC
TRBJ2-6 TRBV6-5 NA NA CASSYYIGGSGANVLTF TGTGCCAGCAGTTACTACATTGGGGGCTCTGGGGCCAACGTCCTGACTTTC
TRBJ1-1 TRBV15 NA few CATTPGGVFGTEAFF TGTGCCACGACGCCAGGAGGGGTGTTTGGCACTGAAGCTTTCTTT
TRBJ2-7 TRBV10-3 NA NA CAISESEGGGSYEQYF TGTGCCATCAGTGAGTCAGAAGGGGGAGGGTCCTACGAGCAGTACTTC
TRBJ2-5 TRBV7-2 NA NA CASSLVRTPIRAQYF TGTGCCAGCAGCTTGGTACGGACGCCGATTCGGGCCCAGTACTTC
TRBJ2-7 TRBV6-5 NA NA CASSYSEGWSEQYF TGTGCCAGCAGTTACTCGGAGGGGTGGTCCGAGCAGTACTTC
TRBJ1-1 TRBV20-1 NA NA CSARARGAFSEAFF TGCAGTGCTAGAGCGAGGGGGGCTTTTAGTGAAGCTTTCTTT
TRBJ1-6 TRBV12-3/TRBV12-4 NA few CASRPGWQGNSPLHF TGTGCCAGCAGACCGGGTTGGCAGGGAAATTCACCCCTCCACTTT
TRBJ1-5 TRBV5-6 NA NA CASSLGRSVQHF TGTGCCAGCAGCTTAGGCAGGAGTGTCCAGCATTTT
TRBJ2-5 TRBV20-1 TRBD2 NA CSARLAGLQETQYF TGCAGTGCTAGACTAGCGGGGCTTCAAGAGACCCAGTACTTC
TRBJ2-1 TRBV2 NA NA CASSESPGGGPYNEQFF TGTGCCAGCAGTGAATCCCCTGGGGGCGGGCCTTACAATGAGCAGTTCTTC
TRBJ1-5 TRBV12-3/TRBV12-4 TRBD1 few CASSLTGTGMSNQPQHF TGTGCCAGCAGTTTAACCGGGACAGGGATGAGCAATCAGCCCCAGCATTTT
TRBJ1-2 TRBV4-2 NA NA CASSQDRWAGGYTF TGTGCCAGCAGCCAAGATCGGTGGGCGGGTGGCTACACCTTC
TRBJ2-7 TRBV6-6 TRBD2 NA CASRGRAGYEQYF TGTGCCAGCAGGGGGAGGGCCGGCTACGAGCAGTACTTC
TRBJ2-1 TRBV12-3/TRBV12-4 NA NA CASSLARLADSYNEQFF TGTGCCAGCAGTTTAGCGCGGCTAGCTGACTCTTACAATGAGCAGTTCTTC
TRBJ2-7 TRBV2 NA few CASSDGPGSYEQYF TGTGCCAGCAGTGACGGTCCCGGTTCCTACGAGCAGTACTTC
TRBJ1-1 TRBV3-1 NA NA CASSAGGPIAFF TGTGCCAGCAGCGCCGGGGGGCCAATTGCTTTCTTT
TRBJ2-7 TRBV10-3 TRBD2 NA CAISEEGRASYEQYF TGTGCCATCAGTGAGGAGGGGAGGGCATCCTACGAGCAGTACTTC
TRBJ1-1 TRBV3-1 TRBD1 few CASSRGQGAHRGTEAFF TGTGCCAGCAGCCGGGGACAGGGGGCACATAGGGGCACTGAAGCTTTCTTT
TRBJ1-1 TRBV20-1 NA few CKWGLGVNTEAFF TGCAAGTGGGGGCTGGGCGTGAACACTGAAGCTTTCTTT
TRBJ2-1 TRBV5-1 NA NA CASSFLRLTMANEQFF TGCGCCAGCAGCTTTCTTAGACTAACTATGGCTAATGAGCAGTTCTTC
TRBJ1-2 TRBV12-3/TRBV12-4 TRBD1 few CASSLKIGDRANGYTF TGTGCCAGCAGTTTAAAAATCGGGGACAGGGCCAATGGCTACACCTTC
TRBJ2-3 TRBV6-1 TRBD2 few CASSEAGLLAGVPDTQYF TGTGCCAGCAGTGAAGCGGGGCTACTAGCGGGGGTCCCAGATACGCAGTATTTT
TRBJ1-1 TRBV11-2 TRBD1 few CASSSPVIRDRGRYTEAFF TGTGCCAGCAGCTCACCCGTCATCCGGGACAGGGGGCGTTACACTGAAGCTTTCTTT
TRBJ2-1 TRBV7-3 NA few CASSLGRHYNEQFF TGTGCCAGCAGCTTGGGCAGGCACTACAATGAGCAGTTCTTC
TRBJ2-1 TRBV20-1 NA NA CSAPPRGGHSYNEQFF TGCAGTGCCCCACCTAGAGGGGGACACTCCTACAATGAGCAGTTCTTC
TRBJ2-1 TRBV4-1 TRBD2 few CASSQGRLAALDNEQFF TGCGCCAGCAGCCAAGGACGACTAGCTGCATTGGACAATGAGCAGTTCTTC
TRBJ2-2 TRBV7-8 TRBD2 NA CASSSPGLAKFSNTGELFF TGTGCCAGCAGCTCGCCGGGACTAGCGAAGTTTTCGAACACCGGGGAGCTGTTTTTT
TRBJ2-5 TRBV12-3/TRBV12-4 NA NA CASSWDLDETQYF TGTGCCAGCAGTTGGGATCTCGACGAGACCCAGTACTTC
TRBJ2-3 TRBV5-5 NA NA CASSLDPPTVTDTQYF TGTGCCAGCAGCTTGGATCCCCCTACAGTCACAGATACGCAGTATTTT
TRBJ2-6 TRBV7-3 NA NA CASSLKGVGASGANVLTF TGTGCCAGCAGCTTAAAAGGGGTCGGGGCTTCTGGGGCCAACGTCCTGACTTTC
TRBJ2-3 TRBV12-3/TRBV12-4 NA few CASTDSDPTDTQYF TGTGCCAGCACCGACAGTGACCCCACAGATACGCAGTATTTT
TRBJ2-2 TRBV7-2 NA few CAGSDYNTGELFF TGTGCCGGGTCTGACTATAACACCGGGGAGCTGTTTTTT
TRBJ2-3 TRBV4-1 NA NA CASSQTPGKVPDTQYF TGCGCCAGCAGCCAAACACCGGGAAAAGTCCCAGATACGCAGTATTTT
TRBJ2-3 TRBV5-1 TRBD1 few CASSLGTGGARAPTQYF TGCGCCAGCAGCCTGGGGACAGGGGGCGCACGGGCCCCTACGCAGTATTTT
TRBJ2-7 TRBV5-6 NA NA CASSLDGQPYEQYF TGTGCCAGCAGCTTGGACGGACAGCCCTACGAGCAGTACTTC
TRBJ2-1 TRBV20-1 NA NA CSARGPGALYNEQFF TGCAGTGCTAGAGGCCCAGGGGCTCTCTACAATGAGCAGTTCTTC
TRBJ2-1 TRBV7-9 TRBD1 NA CASRKDRGRDDEQFF TGTGCCAGCAGGAAGGACAGGGGGCGCGACGATGAGCAGTTCTTC